The rows below give T cell receptor beta chains drawn from one sample of a study of Graves' ophthalmopathy and Graves' hyperthyroidism. TCRdb reanalysed the multiplex PCR reads using MiXCR and keeps one entry per CDR3 protein. This table has roughly 350,000 distinct CDR3 sequences, about 18% appearing once. Sequenced: peripheral blood. Receptor source: an adult woman with stable Graves' hyperthyroidism. Both conserved end residues are part of each CDR3. A D gene is named only where the DNA matches it firmly. Where a row states a size, it is once, few, many or the class of an expanded clone; other rows omit it.

J gene	D gene	clone size	V gene	CDR3 protein	CDR3 DNA
TRBJ1-5	.	many	TRBV28	CASSMGGWNQPQHF	TGTGCCAGCAGTATGGGGGGGTGGAATCAGCCCCAGCATTTT
TRBJ2-5	TRBD1	few	TRBV18	CASSPLQGAQETQYF	TGTGCCAGCTCACCGCTACAGGGGGCCCAGGAGACCCAGTACTTC
TRBJ1-1	TRBD1	many	TRBV7-2	CASSLTYRDRGQNTEAFF	TGTGCCAGCAGCTTAACATACCGGGACAGGGGCCAGAACACTGAAGCTTTCTTT
TRBJ1-2	.	many	TRBV4-2	CASSLLTVGYGYTF	TGTGCCAGCAGCCTCCTGACAGTAGGCTATGGCTACACCTTC
TRBJ2-7	.	many	TRBV20-1	CSARVPSARSPSYEQYF	TGCAGTGCTAGAGTCCCTTCGGCCCGTAGCCCCTCCTACGAGCAGTACTTC
TRBJ2-5	.	many	TRBV7-6	CASSLTDQETQYF	TGTGCCAGCAGCTTAACCGACCAAGAGACCCAGTACTTC
TRBJ1-2	.	many	TRBV19	CASSDRPNTYGYTF	TGTGCCAGTAGTGACAGACCGAACACCTATGGCTACACCTTC
TRBJ2-2	TRBD1	.	TRBV28	CASSSYFVGQGNTGELFF	TGTGCCAGCAGTTCTTATTTTGTGGGACAGGGAAACACCGGGGAGCTGTTTTTT
TRBJ2-2	.	many	TRBV28	CASSSQTVFGELFF	TGTGCCAGCAGTTCGCAGACAGTTTTCGGGGAGCTGTTTTTT
TRBJ2-7	TRBD2	.	TRBV20-1	CSASLTSDEQYF	TGCAGTGCTAGCCTGACTAGCGACGAGCAGTACTTC
TRBJ1-1	.	many	TRBV28	CASSLLQTEAFF	TGTGCCAGCAGTTTATTACAAACTGAAGCTTTCTTT
TRBJ2-7	TRBD2	many	TRBV6-5	CASSLERAGGSEQYF	TGTGCCAGCAGTTTAGAGCGGGCGGGGGGGAGCGAGCAGTACTTC
TRBJ2-4	TRBD2	many	TRBV4-2	CASSQAAGEGKNIQYF	TGTGCCAGCAGCCAAGCGGCGGGAGAAGGCAAAAACATTCAGTACTTC
TRBJ1-3	TRBD1	many	TRBV29-1	CSANTGAGNTIYF	TGCAGCGCTAACACAGGGGCTGGAAACACCATATATTTT
TRBJ2-7	.	many	TRBV12-5	CASGLVPLGSYYEQYF	TGTGCTAGTGGTTTGGTACCTCTTGGCAGTTACTACGAGCAGTACTTC
TRBJ1-2	.	many	TRBV10-3	CAIMGEGSGYTF	TGTGCCATCATGGGGGAAGGAAGTGGCTACACCTTC
TRBJ2-7	TRBD1	many	TRBV7-8	CASSPDRKTYEQYF	TGTGCCAGCAGTCCGGACAGGAAAACTTACGAGCAGTACTTC
TRBJ1-1	TRBD1	few	TRBV19	CASRKRDRTNTEAFF	TGTGCCAGTCGGAAGCGGGACAGGACGAACACTGAAGCTTTCTTT
TRBJ1-1	.	many	TRBV12-3/TRBV12-4	CASSFRPWGDSNTEAFF	TGTGCCAGCAGTTTTCGGCCCTGGGGAGATTCGAACACTGAAGCTTTCTTT
TRBJ2-5	.	many	TRBV7-2	CASSLGGYQETQYF	TGTGCCAGCAGCTTGGGCGGTTACCAAGAGACCCAGTACTTC
TRBJ2-5	TRBD2	many	TRBV20-1	CSAVHRLAGGETQYF	TGCAGTGCCGTCCACCGACTAGCGGGAGGAGAGACCCAGTACTTC
TRBJ1-5	.	many	TRBV7-2	CASSPGQSINQPQHF	TGTGCCAGCAGCCCCGGACAGTCAATCAATCAGCCCCAGCATTTT
TRBJ2-5	TRBD2	many	TRBV6-1	CASSERRGGYSGRVRRETQYF	TGTGCCAGCAGTGAAAGGCGGGGTGGCTATAGCGGGAGGGTTCGGCGAGAGACCCAGTACTTC
TRBJ1-1	TRBD1	many	TRBV2	CASSSTGGRTEAFF	TGTGCCAGCAGTTCGACAGGGGGTCGGACTGAAGCTTTCTTT
TRBJ2-7	TRBD1	many	TRBV27	CASSLSRPRQGAYEQYF	TGTGCCAGCAGTTTATCGAGACCCCGACAGGGGGCCTACGAGCAGTACTTC
TRBJ1-2	.	few	TRBV3-2	CASSQGQGAYGYTF	TGTGCCAGCAGCCAGGGACAGGGCGCCTATGGCTACACCTTC
TRBJ2-4	TRBD2	.	TRBV20-1	CSAHRISLAGVAKNIQYF	TGCAGTGCTCACCGAATATCACTAGCGGGGGTAGCCAAAAACATTCAGTACTTC
TRBJ1-6	TRBD1	many	TRBV5-5	CASSFGTGTNSPLHF	TGTGCCAGCAGCTTCGGGACAGGGACGAATTCACCCCTCCACTTT
TRBJ2-7	TRBD1	many	TRBV11-2	CASSALQGAISYEQYF	TGTGCCAGCAGCGCCTTACAGGGGGCAATCTCCTACGAGCAGTACTTC
TRBJ1-6	.	many	TRBV20-1	CSARGGGVNSPLHF	TGCAGTGCTAGAGGCGGGGGTGTAAATTCACCCCTCCACTTT
TRBJ2-7	.	.	TRBV10-3	CAISLSWVYEQYF	TGTGCCATCAGTTTATCCTGGGTCTACGAGCAGTACTTC
TRBJ2-7	.	many	TRBV20-1	CSAREGTGLGEQYF	TGCAGTGCTAGAGAAGGAACAGGACTGGGGGAGCAGTACTTC
TRBJ2-5	.	many	TRBV28	CASSRRARETQYF	TGTGCCAGCAGCCGCCGAGCCCGGGAGACCCAGTACTTC
TRBJ2-6	TRBD2	.	TRBV6-2/TRBV6-3	CASRRLAGTGANVLTF	TGTGCCAGCAGGAGACTAGCGGGAACTGGGGCCAACGTCCTGACTTTC
TRBJ2-5	TRBD2	many	TRBV10-3	CAISESGLAEVVEETQYF	TGTGCCATCAGTGAGTCCGGACTAGCCGAGGTGGTGGAAGAGACCCAGTACTTC
TRBJ2-7	.	many	TRBV2	CASSGSSYEQYF	TGTGCCAGCAGTGGGTCATCCTACGAGCAGTACTTC
TRBJ2-7	.	.	TRBV6-2/TRBV6-3	CASSYSPDYEQYF	TGTGCCAGCAGTTACTCACCAGACTATGAGCAGTACTTC
TRBJ2-5	TRBD2	.	TRBV4-1	CASSQRPGLAPETEYF	TGCGCCAGCAGCCAACGTCCGGGACTAGCGCCGGAGACCGAGTACTTC
TRBJ1-1	.	few	TRBV4-1	CASSQEGVGEAFF	TGCGCCAGCAGCCAAGAGGGAGTAGGGGAAGCTTTCTTT
TRBJ2-2	.	many	TRBV2	CASSRDQNTGELFF	TGTGCCAGCAGTCGGGACCAGAACACCGGGGAGCTGTTTTTT
TRBJ2-2	TRBD2	many	TRBV7-2	CASSLTSGIGNTGELFF	TGTGCCAGCAGCTTGACAAGCGGGATCGGGAACACCGGGGAGCTGTTTTTT
TRBJ2-7	.	many	TRBV28	CASSLGGGRPYEQYF	TGTGCCAGCAGTTTGGGGGGAGGAAGGCCCTACGAGCAGTACTTC
TRBJ2-7	.	many	TRBV20-1	CSYRDANEQYF	TGCAGCTATAGGGACGCCAACGAGCAGTACTTC
TRBJ1-3	.	.	TRBV6-1	CASREDWSSGNTIYF	TGTGCCAGCAGAGAGGACTGGAGCTCTGGAAACACCATATATTTT
TRBJ2-5	.	many	TRBV29-1	CSAEKEVLGTQYF	TGCAGCGCCGAGAAAGAAGTTTTAGGGACCCAGTACTTC
TRBJ2-5	.	.	TRBV29-1	CSAPGPETPETQYF	TGCAGCGCTCCGGGACCAGAGACTCCAGAGACCCAGTACTTC
TRBJ2-1	TRBD2	.	TRBV12-3/TRBV12-4	CASSRTSGRSGPYNEQFF	TGTGCCAGCAGTCGGACTAGCGGGAGGAGTGGGCCCTACAATGAGCAGTTCTTC
TRBJ2-7	.	few	TRBV30	CAWSVQFDEQYF	TGTGCCTGGAGTGTCCAGTTCGACGAGCAGTACTTC
TRBJ2-5	.	few	TRBV5-1	CASSLGQGMETQYF	TGCGCCAGCAGCTTGGGGCAGGGGATGGAGACCCAGTACTTC
TRBJ2-3	TRBD1	many	TRBV6-1	CASSDIRDRVDTQYF	TGTGCCAGCAGTGATATACGGGACAGGGTAGATACGCAGTATTTT
TRBJ2-7	TRBD1	many	TRBV2	CASSETGGRGNEQYF	TGTGCCAGCAGTGAAACAGGGGGCCGGGGAAACGAGCAGTACTTC
TRBJ2-7	TRBD2	.	TRBV25-1	CASSKMSGGQSYEQYF	TGTGCCAGCAGTAAAATGAGCGGGGGGCAATCCTACGAGCAGTACTTC
TRBJ1-5	.	.	TRBV12-3/TRBV12-4	CASSLEGRIGQHF	TGTGCCAGCAGTTTAGAGGGGAGAATTGGGCAGCATTTT
TRBJ2-7	TRBD2	many	TRBV6-5	CASNLTGAGEQYF	TGTGCCAGTAACCTAACGGGAGCGGGAGAGCAGTACTTC
TRBJ2-5	.	many	TRBV7-2	CASRTLPRDGETQYF	TGTGCCAGCAGAACCCTACCCCGGGATGGTGAGACCCAGTACTTC
TRBJ2-7	TRBD2	few	TRBV10-3	CAARTSGRGYEQYF	TGTGCCGCCAGGACTAGCGGGAGGGGCTACGAGCAGTACTTC
TRBJ2-5	TRBD2	many	TRBV11-2	CASSRGGEETQYF	TGTGCCAGCAGCCGCGGGGGGGAAGAGACCCAGTACTTC
TRBJ2-7	.	few	TRBV11-2	CASGSIGGLYEQYF	TGTGCCAGCGGCTCCATCGGGGGTCTCTACGAGCAGTACTTC
TRBJ1-1	.	.	TRBV20-1	CSAPLLRAFF	TGCAGTGCCCCGCTCTTAAGAGCTTTCTTT